Sequencing of this T cell receptor beta chain was carried out in a study of T-cell memory formation after mild COVID-19. This clonotype was seen a handful of times. What it recognizes is unknown. General study results and limits: Proof of SARS-CoV-2 specificity was absent for the second-wave clones that crested on day 37.

The CDR3 is 14 amino acids. The V gene's germline CDR1 is LGHDT and CDR2 YNNKEL (reference sequence). V lost 4 bases, J lost 6 bases, and 15 bases lay in between. TCRdb used MiXCR to reprocess the 5' RACE reads, holding one entry per CDR3 protein. The repertoire includes about 440,000 distinct CDR3 sequences, roughly 20% of them detected once, and about 8.1% sits in the top ten. The TCR originated in an adult woman who had mild COVID-19 (a few samples of this study predate the infection). Cell type and time point are not known. What was sequenced was PBMCs or a T cell subset sorted from them (not recorded which). V is TRBV3-1 and J is TRBJ2-5; no firm D call. The CDR3 nucleotides read TGTGCCAGCAGCCCACCTCGGTCCCGGAAGACCCAGTACTTC. Translation gives CASSPPRSRKTQYF.